A single sample gave rise to the 10 T cell receptor beta chains below, sequenced in a study of blood T cells in healthy people across ages. Then a second PCR, running roughly 7 to 11 cycles, was carried out with a sample-barcoded 5' primer and a J-beta primer mix. Using its own MiXCR run on the 5' RACE reads, TCRdb lists one record per CDR3 protein. The sample lists roughly 500,000 distinct CDR3 sequences, approximately 25% occurring once. This same sample was also taken into another study, of T cells of mothers and their children.

Sequencing input: blood. These receptor sequences come from a boy aged 5-17 years in good health.

CDR3 coding DNA: TGTGCCAGCAGCGTGGGGCGAGGGACAGGGGTGTACGAGCAGTACTTC. Translating gives CASSVGRGTGVYEQYF. The genes are TRBV9 and TRBJ2-5, with 10 nucleotides matching TRBD1. The end of the DNA aligns better with TRBJ2-7, so the J call may be wrong. Germline CDR1 and CDR2: SGDLS and YYNGEE. The CDR3 totals 16 residues.

The chain is built from TRBV20-1 and TRBJ2-3; TRBD2 might be the D (6 bases). The CDR3 contains 17 residues. The V end was cut by 3 bases, the J end by 1 base, with 20 bases between. CDR1 and CDR2 (germline): DFQATT, SNEGSKA (reference sequence). The CDR3 region has the DNA TGCAGTGCTAGCGGGGTAGCGGCAGAAGCCGGCACAGATACGCAGTATTTT. Translated, it gives CSASGVAAEAGTDTQYF.

V and J are TRBV6-4 and TRBJ2-4; 7 nucleotides align to TRBD1. The CDR3 is 19 residues long. Unmatched junction bases numbered 17, after V lost 6 bases and J lost 0 bases. Germline V gene sequence: CDR1 MRHNA, CDR2 SNTAGT. The CDR3 nucleotides are TGTGCCAGCAGCCCTCCAACAGGGGTCCCACCTATAGCCAAAAACATTCAGTACTTC. Protein: CASSPPTGVPPIAKNIQYF.

This clonotype was counted only a few times. The rearrangement links TRBV28 to TRBJ2-7; D may correspond to TRBD1 or TRBD2 (5 bases each). The ends were cut back, 8 bases at V and 2 bases at J, with 10 bases in the middle. Germline CDR1 and CDR2: MDHEN and SYDVKM. This CDR3 region has 12 residues. The CDR3 nucleotides read TGTGCCAGCGGGGACGGAACCTACGAGCAGTACTTC. This encodes CASGDGTYEQYF.

This chain connects TRBV29-1 to TRBJ2-3; either TRBD1 or TRBD2 may supply D (7 bases each). V lost 2 bases and J 5 bases, leaving 17 bases between the germline ends. The CDR3 length is 15 residues. From germline, CDR1 is SQVTM and CDR2 ANQGSEA. The CDR3 coding sequence is TGCAGCGTTGAATACGGCGCCAGGGGGGGAGATACGCAGTATTTT. It is translated as CSVEYGARGGDTQYF.

The chain's CDR3 is CASSLDTDYEQYF. The CDR3 DNA follows: TGCGCCAGCAGCTTGGATACGGACTACGAGCAGTACTTC. This chain uses TRBV5-1 with TRBJ2-5; no firm D call. TRBJ2-7 explains the end of the DNA better; the J call may be wrong. The CDR3 has 13 residues. The germline CDR1 and CDR2 sequences are SGHRS and YFSETQ.

This clonotype was observed a few times. V gene TRBV4-1 combines with J gene TRBJ2-3, with TRBD1 matching 9 bases. From germline, CDR1 is MGHRA and CDR2 YSYEKL. The trim removed 0 bases at V and 0 bases at J, leaving 1 base unmatched. This CDR3 region has 16 residues. The CDR3 loop is CASSQDGQGSTDTQYF. In nucleotides, the CDR3 is TGCGCCAGCAGCCAAGATGGACAGGGGAGCACAGATACGCAGTATTTT.

This clonotype came up a few times. The CDR3 reads CATSSDRVALQETQYF. CDR3 DNA: TGTGCCACCAGCAGTGACAGGGTAGCGTTACAAGAGACCCAGTACTTC. The chain couples TRBV15 to TRBJ2-5; TRBD1 matches 7 bases. V was clipped by 3 bases and J by 2 bases; unmatched bases: 9. Germline CDR1 LNHNV, CDR2 YYDKDF (reference sequence). The CDR3 runs 16 residues.

J is TRBJ2-7 and V is TRBV3-1; D perhaps matches TRBD1 (5 bases). Germline V CDR1 and CDR2: LGHDT, YNNKEL (reference sequence). Trimming removed 0 bases from V and 6 bases from J, with 12 bases in between. The CDR3 is 14 amino acids. The CDR3 region has the DNA TGTGCCAGCAGCCAAGACAGGGTTACCTCCGAGCAGTACTTC. This codes for CASSQDRVTSEQYF.

This clonotype was picked up a small number of times. This sequence joins TRBV29-1 and TRBJ2-3; no clear D. V was pared by 6 bases and J by 0 bases, with 19 bases between. This CDR3 region has 16 residues. The germline V gene has CDR1 SQVTM and CDR2 ANQGSEA. CDR3 nucleotide sequence: TGCAGCGTCCCAATACCCCGGACGTTGAGCACAGATACGCAGTATTTT. This translates into CSVPIPRTLSTDTQYF.